The 2 T cell receptor beta chains listed next were all sequenced from one sample in a study of cytomegalovirus exposure and HLA in healthy donors. Use of 60 Vbeta and 13 Jbeta primers characterized the PCR. Assay used: immunoSEQ multiplex PCR; TCRdb lists only in-frame clones, some missing. The sample totals approximately 70,000 clones. The sample comprised PBMCs. These receptors were taken from a woman aged 35 to 49 in good health and CMV-seropositive.

V usage is TRBV18 and J usage is TRBJ1-4, with 7 bases lining up with TRBD1. With 3 bases clipped from V and 3 bases from J, the junction kept 1 base outside the gene matches. Germline-derived CDR1 and CDR2 are KGHSH and LQKENI. CDR3 length: 14 residues. Written as DNA, the CDR3 is TGTGCCAGCTCACCGGGGACAGCTAATGAAAAACTGTTTTTT. Its protein product is CASSPGTANEKLFF.

The chain is built from TRBV5-5 and TRBJ1-2; 9 bases agree with TRBD1. This CDR3 has 13 residues. Germline V CDR1 and CDR2: SGHKS, YYEKEE (reference sequence). Germline trimming cut 2 bases from V and 8 bases from J; bases unmatched to any gene: 4. Written as DNA, the CDR3 is TGTGCCAGCAGCTTAAGACAGGGGGTCGGCTACACCTTC. This translates into CASSLRQGVGYTF.